Below are 4 T cell receptor beta chains sequenced from a single sample in a study of regulatory T cells in long-lasting Graves disease. Time point: persistent/refractory GD, antithyroid drugs over 5 years with positive TRAb. Researchers made the TCR library from RNA that was extracted from PBMCs. Through Arm-PCR of CDR3 regions and iRepertoire HTBI primers, TCR beta libraries were built. TCRdb called the multiplex PCR reads again in MiXCR, with one record for every CDR3 protein. The top ten hold about an eighth of the sample, which has 400,000 to 500,000 distinct CDR3 sequences, less than 25% seen once. Here the sequenced sample was peripheral blood mononuclear cells (PBMCs), taken when the disease was refractory, from a patient treated with antithyroid drugs. These receptors originate from a female donor with Graves disease.

The table lists this clonotype with many counts. The chain combines TRBV6-5 with TRBJ2-7; no clear D. Trimming left V 2 bases short and J 6 bases short, with 11 bases between. Germline loops: CDR1 MNHEY, CDR2 SVGAGI. The CDR3 has 13 residues. The DNA for the CDR3 is TGTGCCAGCAGTTACAAAGGGCCCACCGAGCAGTACTTC. It yields the protein CASSYKGPTEQYF.

This clonotype was seen at least ten times. This chain links TRBV20-1 with TRBJ1-1; tentative D call: TRBD1 (5 bases). CDR3 size: 15 residues. With 3 bases removed from V and 0 bases from J, the gap between germline ends came to 14 bases. The germline CDR1 and CDR2 sequences are DFQATT and SNEGSKA (reference sequence). CDR3 sequence (DNA): TGCAGTGCTAGGGACAAAAAGACCATGAACACTGAAGCTTTCTTT. This encodes CSARDKKTMNTEAFF.

The chain uses TRBV5-1 and TRBJ1-2; D remains ambiguous. CDR1 SGHRS and CDR2 YFSETQ come from the germline V gene. V gave up 1 base and J gave up 8 bases, with 12 bases separating them. CDR3 size: 13 residues. The CDR3 nucleotides are TGCGCCAGCAGCTTGCAACAGAGTTGGGGCTACACCTTC. Amino acid sequence: CASSLQQSWGYTF.

V and J are TRBV28 and TRBJ2-7; 10 bases line up with TRBD2. Germline lookup yields CDR1 MDHEN and CDR2 SYDVKM. The CDR3 spans 15 residues. The trim removed 1 base at V and 4 bases at J, leaving 4 bases unmatched. The CDR3 nucleotides read TGTGCCAGCAGTTTATCATCTAGCGGGAGTTACGAGCAGTACTTC. Translation: CASSLSSSGSYEQYF.